This T cell receptor (beta chain) was sequenced during a study of shared clonotypes between healthy human individuals. Regarding this clone: At the DNA level, this CDR3 is encoded by other sequences in the same sample as well.

TCRdb's table, derived via immunoSEQ multiplex PCR, lists solely in-frame clones and lacks some. The table records about 560,000 clones, around three quarters of them present only once. Sequencing was carried out using PBMCs. This clonotype was sampled from a woman aged 40 to 49 in good health. Some clones in this sample may be carry-over from other donors' samples.

The CDR3 is CAWSVRAFSGNTIYF. The CDR3 region has the DNA TGTGCCTGGAGTGTACGGGCATTTTCTGGAAACACCATATATTTT. The chain has TRBV30 and TRBJ1-3; D is uncertain. V shed 0 bases and J shed 1 base, with 10 bases lying between them. CDR1 and CDR2 (germline): GTSNPN, SVGIG (reference sequence). The CDR3 spans 15 residues. The full variable domain, its missing parts supplied by reference TRBV30 and TRBJ1-3, is SQTIHQWPATLVQPVGSPLSLECTVEGTSNPNLYWYRQAAGRGLQLLFYSVGIGQISSEVPQNLSASRPQDRQFILSSKKLLLSDSGFYLCAWSVRAFSGNTIYFGEGSWLTVV.